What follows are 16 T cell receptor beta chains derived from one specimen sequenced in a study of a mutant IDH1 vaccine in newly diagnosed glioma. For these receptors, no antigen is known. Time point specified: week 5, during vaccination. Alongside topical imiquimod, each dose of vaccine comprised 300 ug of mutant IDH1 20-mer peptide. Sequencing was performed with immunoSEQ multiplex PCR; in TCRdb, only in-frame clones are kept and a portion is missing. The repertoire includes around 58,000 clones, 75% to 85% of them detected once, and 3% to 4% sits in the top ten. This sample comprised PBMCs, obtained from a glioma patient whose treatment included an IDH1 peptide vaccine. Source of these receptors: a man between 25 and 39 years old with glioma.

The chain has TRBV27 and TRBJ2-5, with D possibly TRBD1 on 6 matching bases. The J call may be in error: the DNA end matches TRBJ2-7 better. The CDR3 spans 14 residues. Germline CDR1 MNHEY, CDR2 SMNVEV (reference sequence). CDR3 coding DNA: TGTGCCAGCGGTGGACAGTCGAGCTCCTACGAGCAGTACTTC. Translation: CASGGQSSSYEQYF.

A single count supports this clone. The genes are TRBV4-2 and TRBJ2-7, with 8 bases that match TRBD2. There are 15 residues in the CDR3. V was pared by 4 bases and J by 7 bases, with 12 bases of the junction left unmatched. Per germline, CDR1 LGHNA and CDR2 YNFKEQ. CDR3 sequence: CASSLWTGGGKEQYF. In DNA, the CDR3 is TGTGCCAGCAGCCTATGGACCGGCGGGGGGAAAGAGCAGTACTTC.

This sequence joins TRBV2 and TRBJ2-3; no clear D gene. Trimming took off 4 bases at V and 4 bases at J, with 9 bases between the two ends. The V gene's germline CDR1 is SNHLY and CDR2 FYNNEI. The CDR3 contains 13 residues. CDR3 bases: TGTGCCAGCAGTGTAGGGTCGGCAGATACGCAGTATTTT. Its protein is CASSVGSADTQYF.

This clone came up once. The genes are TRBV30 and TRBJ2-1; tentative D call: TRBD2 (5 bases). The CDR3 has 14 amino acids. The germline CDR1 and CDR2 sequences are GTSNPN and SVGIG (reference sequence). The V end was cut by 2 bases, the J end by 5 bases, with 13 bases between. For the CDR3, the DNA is TGTGCCTGGAGTTCAGGAGGACTGAACAATGAGCAGTTCTTC. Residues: CAWSSGGLNNEQFF.

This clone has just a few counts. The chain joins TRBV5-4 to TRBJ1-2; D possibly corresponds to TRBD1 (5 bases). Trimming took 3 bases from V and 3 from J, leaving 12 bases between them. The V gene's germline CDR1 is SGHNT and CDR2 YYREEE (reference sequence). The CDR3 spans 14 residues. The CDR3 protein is CASSSVRGHYGYTF. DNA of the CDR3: TGTGCCAGCAGCTCCGTTCGGGGCCACTATGGCTACACCTTC.

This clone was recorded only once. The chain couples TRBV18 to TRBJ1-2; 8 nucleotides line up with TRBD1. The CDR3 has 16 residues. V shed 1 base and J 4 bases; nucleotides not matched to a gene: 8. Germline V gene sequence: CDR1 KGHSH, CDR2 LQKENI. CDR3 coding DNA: TGTGCCAGCTCACCACTGGGACAGGTCGAGCGCTATGGCTACACCTTC. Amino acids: CASSPLGQVERYGYTF.

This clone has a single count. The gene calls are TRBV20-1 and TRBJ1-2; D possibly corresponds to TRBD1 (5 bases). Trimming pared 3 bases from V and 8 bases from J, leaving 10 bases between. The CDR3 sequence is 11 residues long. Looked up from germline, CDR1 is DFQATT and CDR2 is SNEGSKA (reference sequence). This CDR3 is CSASQEGGYTF. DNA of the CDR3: TGCAGTGCTAGTCAAGAGGGGGGCTACACCTTC.

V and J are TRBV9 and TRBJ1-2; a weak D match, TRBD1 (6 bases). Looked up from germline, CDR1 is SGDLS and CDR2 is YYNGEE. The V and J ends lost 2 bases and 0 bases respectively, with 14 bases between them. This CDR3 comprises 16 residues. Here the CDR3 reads CASSVDGQPTNYGYTF. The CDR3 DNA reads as TGTGCCAGCAGCGTCGACGGACAGCCGACTAACTATGGCTACACCTTC. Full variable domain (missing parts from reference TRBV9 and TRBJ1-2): DSGVTQTPKHLITATGQRVTLRCSPRSGDLSVYWYQQSLDQGLQFLIQYYNGEERAKGNILERFSAQQFPDLHSELNLSSLELGDSALYFCASSVDGQPTNYGYTFGSGTRLTVV.

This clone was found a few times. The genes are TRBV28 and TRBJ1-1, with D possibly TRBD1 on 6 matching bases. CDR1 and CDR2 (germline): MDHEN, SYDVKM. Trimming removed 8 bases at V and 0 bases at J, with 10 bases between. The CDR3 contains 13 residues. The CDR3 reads CASGRGVNTEAFF. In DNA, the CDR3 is TGTGCCAGCGGAAGGGGGGTGAACACTGAAGCTTTCTTT.

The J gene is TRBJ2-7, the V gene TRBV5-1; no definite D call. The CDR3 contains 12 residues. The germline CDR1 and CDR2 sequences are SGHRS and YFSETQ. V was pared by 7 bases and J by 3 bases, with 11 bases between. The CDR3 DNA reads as TGCGCCAGCGTGAACGAGTACTACGAGCAGTACTTC. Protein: CASVNEYYEQYF.

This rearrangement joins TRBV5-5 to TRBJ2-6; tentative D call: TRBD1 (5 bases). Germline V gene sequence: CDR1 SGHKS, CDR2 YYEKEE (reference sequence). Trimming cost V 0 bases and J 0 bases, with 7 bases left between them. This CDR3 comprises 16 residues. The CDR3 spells CASSLEGVSGANVLTF. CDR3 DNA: TGTGCCAGCAGCTTGGAAGGGGTCTCTGGGGCCAACGTCCTGACTTTC.

CDR3 sequence reads: CASSLDPSGLGTGTQYF. The CDR3 region has the DNA TGTGCCAGCAGCTTAGACCCTTCGGGACTAGGAACCGGTACGCAGTATTTT. This sequence joins TRBV13 and TRBJ2-3; 8 nucleotides match TRBD2. Germline V gives CDR1 PRHDT, CDR2 FYEKMQ (reference sequence). The CDR3 consists of 17 residues. After removal of 1 base from V and 8 bases from J, the junction contained 14 bases not matched to a gene. Together with reference TRBV13 and TRBJ2-3, the CDR3 gives the full variable domain: AAGVIQSPRHLIKEKRETATLKCYPIPRHDTVYWYQQGPGQDPQFLISFYEKMQSDKGSIPDRFSAQQFSDYHSELNMSSLELGDSALYFCASSLDPSGLGTGTQYFGPGTRLTVL.

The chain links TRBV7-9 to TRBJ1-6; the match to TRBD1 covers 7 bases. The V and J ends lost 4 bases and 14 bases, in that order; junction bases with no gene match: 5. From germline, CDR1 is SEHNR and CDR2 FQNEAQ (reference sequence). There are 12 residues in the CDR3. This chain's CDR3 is CASSSQGGSLHF. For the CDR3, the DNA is TGTGCCAGCAGCTCCCAGGGGGGGTCCCTCCACTTT.

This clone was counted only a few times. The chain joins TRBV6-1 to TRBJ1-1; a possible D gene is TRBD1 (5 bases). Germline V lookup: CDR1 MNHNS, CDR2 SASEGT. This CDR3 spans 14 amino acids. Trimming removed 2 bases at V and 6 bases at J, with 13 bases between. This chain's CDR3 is CASSEWRGGAEAFF. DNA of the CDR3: TGTGCCAGCAGTGAATGGAGGGGAGGCGCTGAAGCTTTCTTT.

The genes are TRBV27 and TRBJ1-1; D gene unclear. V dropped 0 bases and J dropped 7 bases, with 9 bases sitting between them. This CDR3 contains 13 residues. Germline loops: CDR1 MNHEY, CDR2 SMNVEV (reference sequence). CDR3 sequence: CASSLSGWGEAFF. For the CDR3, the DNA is TGTGCCAGCAGTTTATCTGGGTGGGGTGAAGCTTTCTTT.

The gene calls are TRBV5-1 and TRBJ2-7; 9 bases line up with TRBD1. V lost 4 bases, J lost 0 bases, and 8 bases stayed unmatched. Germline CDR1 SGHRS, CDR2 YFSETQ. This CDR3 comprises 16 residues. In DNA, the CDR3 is TGCGCCAGCAGCCCGGATTGGACAGGGGTCTCCTACGAGCAGTACTTC. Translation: CASSPDWTGVSYEQYF.